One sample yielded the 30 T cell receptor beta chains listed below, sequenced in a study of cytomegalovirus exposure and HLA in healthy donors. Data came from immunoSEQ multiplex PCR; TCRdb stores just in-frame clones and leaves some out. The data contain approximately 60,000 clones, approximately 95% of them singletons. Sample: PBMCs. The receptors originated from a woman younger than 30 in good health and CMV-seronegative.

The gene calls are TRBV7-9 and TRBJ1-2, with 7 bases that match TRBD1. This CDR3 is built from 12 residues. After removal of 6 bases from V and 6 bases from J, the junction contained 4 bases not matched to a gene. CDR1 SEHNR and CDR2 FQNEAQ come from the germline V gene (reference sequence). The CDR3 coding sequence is TGTGCCAGCAGAGACACAGGGGATGGCTACACCTTC. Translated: CASRDTGDGYTF.

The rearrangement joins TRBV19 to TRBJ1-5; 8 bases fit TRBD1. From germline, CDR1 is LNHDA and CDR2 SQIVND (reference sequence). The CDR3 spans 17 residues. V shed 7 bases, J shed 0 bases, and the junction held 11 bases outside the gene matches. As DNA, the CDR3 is TGTGCCAGTATGGGAGACAGGGGTTCCCTTAGCAATCAGCCCCAGCATTTT. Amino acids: CASMGDRGSLSNQPQHF.

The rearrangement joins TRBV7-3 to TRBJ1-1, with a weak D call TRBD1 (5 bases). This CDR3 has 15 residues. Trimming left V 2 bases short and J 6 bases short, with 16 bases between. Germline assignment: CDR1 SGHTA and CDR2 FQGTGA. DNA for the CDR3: TGTGCCAGCAGCTTATCATCAGGGATAGACGCTGAAGCTTTCTTT. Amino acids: CASSLSSGIDAEAFF.

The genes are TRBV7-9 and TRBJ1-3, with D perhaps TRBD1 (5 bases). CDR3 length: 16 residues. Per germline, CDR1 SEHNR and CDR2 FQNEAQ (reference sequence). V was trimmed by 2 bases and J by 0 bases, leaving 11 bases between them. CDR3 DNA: TGTGCCAGCAGCTTAAGGGGACTGATCTCTGGAAACACCATATATTTT. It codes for CASSLRGLISGNTIYF.

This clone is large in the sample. The CDR3 nucleotides are TGTGCCAGCAGGCGGACATACGAGCAGTACTTC. Amino acid sequence: CASRRTYEQYF. The J gene is TRBJ2-7, the V gene TRBV6-1; weak D call: TRBD1 (5 bases). This CDR3 region has 11 residues. Per the germline V gene, CDR1 is MNHNS and CDR2 is SASEGT. Trimming shortened V by 6 bases and J by 4 bases, and 7 bases separated the two germline ends.

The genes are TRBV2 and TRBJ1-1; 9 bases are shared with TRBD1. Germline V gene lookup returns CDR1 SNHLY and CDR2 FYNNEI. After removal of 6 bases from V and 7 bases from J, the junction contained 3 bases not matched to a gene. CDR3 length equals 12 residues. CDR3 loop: CASSADRGEAFF. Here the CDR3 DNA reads TGTGCCAGCAGCGCGGACAGGGGTGAAGCTTTCTTT.

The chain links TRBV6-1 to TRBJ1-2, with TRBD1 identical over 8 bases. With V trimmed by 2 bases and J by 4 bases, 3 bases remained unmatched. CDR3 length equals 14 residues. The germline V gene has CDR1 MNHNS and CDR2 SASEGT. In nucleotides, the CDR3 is TGTGCCAGCAGTGAAACAGGGGGGGTCTATGGCTACACCTTC. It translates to CASSETGGVYGYTF.

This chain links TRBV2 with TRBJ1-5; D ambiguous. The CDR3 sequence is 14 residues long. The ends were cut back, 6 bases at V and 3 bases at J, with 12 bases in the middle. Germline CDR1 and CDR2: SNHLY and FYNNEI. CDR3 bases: TGTGCCAGCAGCCTAGGAGGGTACAATCAGCCCCAGCATTTT. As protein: CASSLGGYNQPQHF.

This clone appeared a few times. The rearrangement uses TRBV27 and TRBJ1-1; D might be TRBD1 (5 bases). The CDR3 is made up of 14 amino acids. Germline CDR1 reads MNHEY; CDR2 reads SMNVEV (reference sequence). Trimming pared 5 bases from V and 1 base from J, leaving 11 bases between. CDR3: CASSIRGGNTEAFF. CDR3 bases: TGTGCCAGCAGTATCCGGGGGGGGAACACTGAAGCTTTCTTT.

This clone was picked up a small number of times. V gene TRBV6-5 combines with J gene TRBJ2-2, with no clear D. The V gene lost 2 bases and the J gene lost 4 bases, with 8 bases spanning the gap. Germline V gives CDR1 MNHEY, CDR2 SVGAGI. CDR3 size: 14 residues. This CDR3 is CASSYTQITGELFF. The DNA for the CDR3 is TGTGCCAGCAGTTACACGCAGATCACCGGGGAGCTGTTTTTT.

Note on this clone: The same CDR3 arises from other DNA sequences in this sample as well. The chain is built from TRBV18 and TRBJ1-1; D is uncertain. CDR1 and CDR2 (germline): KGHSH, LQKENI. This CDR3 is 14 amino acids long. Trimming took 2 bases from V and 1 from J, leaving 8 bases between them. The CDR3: CASSPKTANTEAFF. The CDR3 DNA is TGTGCCAGCTCACCAAAAACAGCGAACACTGAAGCTTTCTTT.

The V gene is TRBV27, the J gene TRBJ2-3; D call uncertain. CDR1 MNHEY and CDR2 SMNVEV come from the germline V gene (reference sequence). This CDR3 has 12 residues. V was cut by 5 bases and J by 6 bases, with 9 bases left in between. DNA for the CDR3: TGTGCCAGCAGTCCCCGTAGCGATACGCAGTATTTT. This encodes CASSPRSDTQYF.

The CDR3 is CASSLGRDGYTF. The CDR3 DNA reads TGCGCCAGCAGCTTGGGGCGGGATGGCTACACCTTC. The genes are TRBV5-1 and TRBJ1-2; no definite D call. The CDR3 has 12 amino acids. V lost 0 bases and J 6 bases, leaving 6 bases between the germline ends. Germline V gene data show CDR1 as SGHRS and CDR2 as YFSETQ.

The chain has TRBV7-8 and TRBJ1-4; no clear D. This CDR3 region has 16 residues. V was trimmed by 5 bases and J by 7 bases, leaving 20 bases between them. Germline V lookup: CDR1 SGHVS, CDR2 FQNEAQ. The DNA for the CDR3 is TGTGCCAGCAGCCCGCGAAAATCCTTAGGAGGTGAAAAACTGTTTTTT. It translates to CASSPRKSLGGEKLFF.

CDR3 region: CASSSGTSGNNEQFF. CDR3 nucleotide sequence: TGTGCCAGCAGTTCCGGGACTAGCGGAAACAATGAGCAGTTCTTC. The V and J genes are TRBV6-4 and TRBJ2-1; TRBD2 matches at 11 bases. This CDR3 contains 15 residues. Germline V gene data show CDR1 as MRHNA and CDR2 as SNTAGT. With V trimmed by 5 bases and J by 5 bases, 5 bases remained unmatched.

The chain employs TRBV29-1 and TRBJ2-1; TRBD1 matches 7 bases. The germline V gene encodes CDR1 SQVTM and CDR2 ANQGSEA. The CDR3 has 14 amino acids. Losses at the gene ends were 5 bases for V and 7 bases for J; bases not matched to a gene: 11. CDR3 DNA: TGCAGCGTTCCCCGACAGGGTTTTGGGAATGAGCAGTTCTTC. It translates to CSVPRQGFGNEQFF.

The CDR3 sequence is CATDSSYEQYF. Here the CDR3 DNA reads TGTGCCACGGACAGCTCCTACGAGCAGTACTTC. The V call is TRBV28, the J call TRBJ2-7, with D maybe TRBD1 (6 bases). Between the trimmed V and J ends, which lost 10 bases and 0 bases, there was a span of 7 bases. This CDR3 region has 11 residues. Germline V gene lookup returns CDR1 MDHEN and CDR2 SYDVKM.

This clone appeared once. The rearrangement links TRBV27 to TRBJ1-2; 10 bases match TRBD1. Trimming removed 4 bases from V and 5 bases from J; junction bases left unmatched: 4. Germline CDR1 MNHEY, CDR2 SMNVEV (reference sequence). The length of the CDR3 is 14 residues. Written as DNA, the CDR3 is TGTGCCAGCAGTTGGGGACAGGGGATTTATGGCTACACCTTC. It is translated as CASSWGQGIYGYTF.

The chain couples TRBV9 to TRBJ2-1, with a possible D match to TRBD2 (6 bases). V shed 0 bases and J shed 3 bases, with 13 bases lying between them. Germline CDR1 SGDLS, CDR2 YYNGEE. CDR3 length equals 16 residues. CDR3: CASSVANSGLYNEQFF. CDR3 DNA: TGTGCCAGCAGCGTAGCCAATAGCGGACTCTACAATGAGCAGTTCTTC.

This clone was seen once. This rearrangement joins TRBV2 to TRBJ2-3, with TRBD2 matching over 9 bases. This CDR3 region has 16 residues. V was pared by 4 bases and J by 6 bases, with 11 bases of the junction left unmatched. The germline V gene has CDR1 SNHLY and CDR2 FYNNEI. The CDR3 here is CASSVGVAGVPDTQYF. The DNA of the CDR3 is TGTGCCAGCAGTGTAGGGGTAGCGGGGGTTCCGGATACGCAGTATTTT.

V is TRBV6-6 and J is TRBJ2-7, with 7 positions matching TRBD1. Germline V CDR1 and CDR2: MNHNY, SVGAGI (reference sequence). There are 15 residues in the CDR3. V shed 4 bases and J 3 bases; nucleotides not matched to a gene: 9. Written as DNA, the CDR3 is TGTGCCAGCAGTTTTAACAGGGGTTCGGGCTACGAGCAGTACGTC. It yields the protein CASSFNRGSGYEQYV.

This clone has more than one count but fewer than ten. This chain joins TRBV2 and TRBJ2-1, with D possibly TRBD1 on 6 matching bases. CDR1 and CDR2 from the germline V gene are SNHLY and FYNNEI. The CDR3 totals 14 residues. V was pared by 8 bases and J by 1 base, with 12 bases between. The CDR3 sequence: CASLDQGSYNEQFF. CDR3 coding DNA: TGTGCCAGCCTAGACCAGGGGTCCTACAATGAGCAGTTCTTC.

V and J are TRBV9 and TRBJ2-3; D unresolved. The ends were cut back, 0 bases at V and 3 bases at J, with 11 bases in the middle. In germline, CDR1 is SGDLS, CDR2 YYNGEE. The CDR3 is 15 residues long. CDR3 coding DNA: TGTGCCAGCAGCGTAGGACCAGCCGGGACAGATACGCAGTATTTT. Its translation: CASSVGPAGTDTQYF. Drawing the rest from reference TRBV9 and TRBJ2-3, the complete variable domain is DSGVTQTPKHLITATGQRVTLRCSPRSGDLSVYWYQQSLDQGLQFLIQYYNGEERAKGNILERFSAQQFPDLHSELNLSSLELGDSALYFCASSVGPAGTDTQYFGPGTRLTVL.

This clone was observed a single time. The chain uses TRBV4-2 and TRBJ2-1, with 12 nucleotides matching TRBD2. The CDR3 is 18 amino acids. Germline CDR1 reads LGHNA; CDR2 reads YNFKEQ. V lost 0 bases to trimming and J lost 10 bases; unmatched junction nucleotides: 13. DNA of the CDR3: TGTGCCAGCAGCCAAGAACCACTAGCGGGGGGCTCGGCTCGGGAGCAGTTCTTC. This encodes CASSQEPLAGGSAREQFF.

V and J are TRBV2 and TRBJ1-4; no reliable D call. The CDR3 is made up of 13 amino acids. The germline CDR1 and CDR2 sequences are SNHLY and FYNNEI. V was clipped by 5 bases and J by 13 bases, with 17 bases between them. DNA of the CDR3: TGTGCCAGCAGTTCGGCTTTAATTCGAGGACTGTTTTTT. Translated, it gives CASSSALIRGLFF.

The CDR3 spells CASSFGGLNTEAFF. CDR3 DNA: TGCGCCAGCAGCTTCGGGGGATTGAACACTGAAGCTTTCTTT. The J gene is TRBJ1-1, the V gene TRBV5-1; tentative D call: TRBD1 (5 bases). Germline V gene lookup returns CDR1 SGHRS and CDR2 YFSETQ. This CDR3 spans 14 amino acids. V was cut by 2 bases and J by 0 bases, with 8 bases left in between.

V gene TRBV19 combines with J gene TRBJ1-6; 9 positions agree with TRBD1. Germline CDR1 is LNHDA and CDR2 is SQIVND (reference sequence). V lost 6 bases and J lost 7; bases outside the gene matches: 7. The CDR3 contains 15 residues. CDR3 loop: CASSPRTGVNSPLHF. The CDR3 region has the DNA TGTGCCAGTAGCCCCCGGACAGGGGTGAATTCACCCCTCCACTTT.

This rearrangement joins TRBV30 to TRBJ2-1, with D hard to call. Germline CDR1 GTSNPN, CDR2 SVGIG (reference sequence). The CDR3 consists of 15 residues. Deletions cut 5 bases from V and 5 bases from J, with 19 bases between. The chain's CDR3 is CAWFTRGFADNEQFF. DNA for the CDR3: TGTGCCTGGTTTACCCGTGGTTTTGCGGACAATGAGCAGTTCTTC.

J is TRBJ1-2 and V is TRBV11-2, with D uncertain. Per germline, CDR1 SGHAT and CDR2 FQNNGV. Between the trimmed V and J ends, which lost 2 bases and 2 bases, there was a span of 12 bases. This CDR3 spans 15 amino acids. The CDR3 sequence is CASSLRRDSNYGYTF. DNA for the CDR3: TGTGCCAGCAGCTTACGTAGAGATTCGAACTATGGCTACACCTTC.

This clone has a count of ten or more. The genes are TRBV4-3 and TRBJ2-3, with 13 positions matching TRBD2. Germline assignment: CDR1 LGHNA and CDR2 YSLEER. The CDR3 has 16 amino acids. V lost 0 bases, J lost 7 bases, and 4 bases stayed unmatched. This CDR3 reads CASSQDWTSGSNTQYF. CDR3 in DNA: TGCGCCAGCAGCCAAGATTGGACTAGCGGGAGTAATACGCAGTATTTT.